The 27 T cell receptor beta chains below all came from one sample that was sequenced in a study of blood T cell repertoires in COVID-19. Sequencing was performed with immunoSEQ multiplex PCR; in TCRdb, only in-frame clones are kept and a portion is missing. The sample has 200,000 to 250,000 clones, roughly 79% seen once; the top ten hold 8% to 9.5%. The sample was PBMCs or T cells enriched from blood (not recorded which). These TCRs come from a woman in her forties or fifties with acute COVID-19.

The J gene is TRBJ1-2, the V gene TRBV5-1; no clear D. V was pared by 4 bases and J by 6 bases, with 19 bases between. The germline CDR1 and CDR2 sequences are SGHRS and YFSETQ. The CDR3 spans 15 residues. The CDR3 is CASSQDTGRRDGYTF. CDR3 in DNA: TGCGCCAGCAGCCAAGATACCGGGAGGAGAGATGGCTACACCTTC. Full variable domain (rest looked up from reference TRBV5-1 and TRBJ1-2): KAGVTQTPRYLIKTRGQQVTLSCSPISGHRSVSWYQQTPGQGLQFLFEYFSETQRNKGNFPGRFSGRQFSNSRSEMNVSTLELGDSALYLCASSQDTGRRDGYTFGSGTRLTVV.

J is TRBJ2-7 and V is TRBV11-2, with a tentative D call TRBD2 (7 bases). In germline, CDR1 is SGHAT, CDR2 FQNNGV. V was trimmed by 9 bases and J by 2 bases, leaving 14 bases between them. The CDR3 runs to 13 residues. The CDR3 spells CASRGGAPYEQYF. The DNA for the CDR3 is TGTGCCAGTAGGGGGGGAGCCCCCTACGAGCAGTACTTC.

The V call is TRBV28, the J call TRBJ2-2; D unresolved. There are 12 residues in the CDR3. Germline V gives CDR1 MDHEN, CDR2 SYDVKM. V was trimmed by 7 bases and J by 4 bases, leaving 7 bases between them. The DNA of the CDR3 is TGTGCCAGCAACCAGATCACCGGGGAGCTGTTTTTT. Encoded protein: CASNQITGELFF.

The DNA for the CDR3 is TGTGCCAGCAGTTATACCAGGGCCGCTGGCGCCGGGGAGCTGTTTTTT. Amino acids: CASSYTRAAGAGELFF. The chain carries TRBV6-5 and TRBJ2-2; TRBD1 is a possible D gene (5 bases). CDR1 and CDR2 (germline): MNHEY, SVGAGI. This CDR3 is 16 amino acids long. Trimming cost V 3 bases and J 6 bases, with 17 bases left between them.

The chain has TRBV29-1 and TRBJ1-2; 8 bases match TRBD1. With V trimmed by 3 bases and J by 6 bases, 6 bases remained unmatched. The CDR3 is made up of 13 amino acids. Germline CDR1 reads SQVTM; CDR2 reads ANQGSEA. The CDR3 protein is CSVESPGGNGYTF. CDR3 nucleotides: TGCAGCGTTGAGAGCCCAGGGGGCAATGGCTACACCTTC. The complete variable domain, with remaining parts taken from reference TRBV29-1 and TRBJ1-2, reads SAVISQKPSRDICQRGTSLTIQCQVDSQVTMMFWYRQQPGQSLTLIATANQGSEATYESGFVIDKFPISRPNLTFSTLTVSNMSPEDSSIYLCSVESPGGNGYTFGSGTRLTVV.

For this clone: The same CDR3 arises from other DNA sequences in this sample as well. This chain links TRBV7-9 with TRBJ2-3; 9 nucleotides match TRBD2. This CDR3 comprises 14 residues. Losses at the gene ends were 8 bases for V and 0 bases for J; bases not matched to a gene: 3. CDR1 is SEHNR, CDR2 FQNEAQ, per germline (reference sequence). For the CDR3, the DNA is TGTGCCAGCTTGGCGGGAGGGAGCACAGATACGCAGTATTTT. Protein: CASLAGGSTDTQYF.

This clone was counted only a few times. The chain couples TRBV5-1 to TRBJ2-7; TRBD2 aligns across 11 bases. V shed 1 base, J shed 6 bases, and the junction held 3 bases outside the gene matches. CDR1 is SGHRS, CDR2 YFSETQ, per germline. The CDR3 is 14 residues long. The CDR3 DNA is TGCGCCAGCAGCTTGACTAGCGGGAGCCTCGAGCAGTACTTC. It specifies CASSLTSGSLEQYF.

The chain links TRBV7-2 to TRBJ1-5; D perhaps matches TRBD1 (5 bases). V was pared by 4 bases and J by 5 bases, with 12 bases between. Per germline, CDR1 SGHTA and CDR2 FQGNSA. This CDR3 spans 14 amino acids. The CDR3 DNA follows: TGTGCCAGCAGCTCCCTGGGGGGGGATCAGCCCCAGCATTTT. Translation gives CASSSLGGDQPQHF.

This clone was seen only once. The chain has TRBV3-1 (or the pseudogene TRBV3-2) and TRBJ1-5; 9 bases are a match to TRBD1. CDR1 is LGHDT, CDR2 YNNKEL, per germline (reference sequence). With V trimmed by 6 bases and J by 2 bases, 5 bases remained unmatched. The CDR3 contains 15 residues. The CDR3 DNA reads TGTGCCAGCAGTTCACAGGGGGCAGGCAATCAGCCCCAGCATTTT. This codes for CASSSQGAGNQPQHF.

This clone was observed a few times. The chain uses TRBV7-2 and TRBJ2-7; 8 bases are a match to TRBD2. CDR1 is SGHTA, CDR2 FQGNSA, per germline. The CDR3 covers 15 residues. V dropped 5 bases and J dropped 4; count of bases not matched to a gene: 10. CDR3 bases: TGTGCCAGCAGCCCACAAGCGGGAGTAAGGTACGAGCAGTACTTC. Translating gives CASSPQAGVRYEQYF.

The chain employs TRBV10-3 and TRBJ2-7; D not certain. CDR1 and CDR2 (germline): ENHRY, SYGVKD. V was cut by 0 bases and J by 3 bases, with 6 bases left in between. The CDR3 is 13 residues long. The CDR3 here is CAISESQIYEQYF. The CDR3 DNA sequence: TGTGCCATCAGTGAGTCTCAGATCTACGAGCAGTACTTC.

The CDR3 reads CASSSPPGQPYEQYF. CDR3 sequence (DNA): TGTGCCAGCAGTTCTCCCCCGGGACAGCCCTACGAGCAGTACTTC. V usage is TRBV5-6 and J usage is TRBJ2-7; 7 bases fit TRBD1. The junction had 10 bases not matched to a gene; V was cut back by 5 bases and J by 2 bases. This CDR3 contains 15 residues. CDR1 is SGHDT, CDR2 YYEEEE, per germline.

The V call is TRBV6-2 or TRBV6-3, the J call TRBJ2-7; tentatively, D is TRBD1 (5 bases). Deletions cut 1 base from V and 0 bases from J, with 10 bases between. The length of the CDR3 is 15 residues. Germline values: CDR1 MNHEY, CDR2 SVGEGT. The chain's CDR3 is CASSYWVDNSYEQYF. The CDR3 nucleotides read TGTGCCAGCAGTTACTGGGTGGACAACTCCTACGAGCAGTACTTC.

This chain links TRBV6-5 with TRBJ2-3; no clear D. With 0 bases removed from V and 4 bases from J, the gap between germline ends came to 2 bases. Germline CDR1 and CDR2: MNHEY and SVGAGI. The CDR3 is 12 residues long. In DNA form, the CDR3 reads TGTGCCAGCAGTTACTCCTCAGATACGCAGTATTTT. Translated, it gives CASSYSSDTQYF.

The CDR3 reads CASSPYRDDGYTF. Written as DNA, the CDR3 is TGTGCCAGCAGCCCTTACAGGGATGATGGCTACACCTTC. The genes are TRBV7-2 and TRBJ1-2, with D possibly matching TRBD1 (6 bases). The CDR3 has 13 amino acids. The V gene lost 5 bases and the J gene lost 6 bases, with 13 bases spanning the gap. CDR1 is SGHTA and CDR2 is FQGNSA in the germline V gene.

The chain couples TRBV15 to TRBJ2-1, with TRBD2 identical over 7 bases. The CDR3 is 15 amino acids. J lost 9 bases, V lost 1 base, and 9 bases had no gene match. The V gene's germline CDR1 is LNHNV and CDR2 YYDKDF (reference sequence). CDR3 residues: CATSRVQHPGGEQFF. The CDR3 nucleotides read TGTGCCACCAGCAGAGTGCAACACCCGGGGGGTGAGCAGTTCTTC.

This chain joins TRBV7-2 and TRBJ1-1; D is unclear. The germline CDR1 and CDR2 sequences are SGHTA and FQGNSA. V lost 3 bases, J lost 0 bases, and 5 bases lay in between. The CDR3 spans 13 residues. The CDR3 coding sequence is TGTGCCAGCAGCTTGTTAATGAACACTGAAGCTTTCTTT. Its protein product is CASSLLMNTEAFF.

DNA for the CDR3: TGTGCCAGCAGCACAGGACAGTCTAACACCGGGGAGCTGTTTTTT. It yields the protein CASSTGQSNTGELFF. The chain recombines TRBV11-3 with TRBJ2-2; D perhaps matches TRBD1 (6 bases). Germline V gene lookup returns CDR1 SGHNT and CDR2 YENEEA. The V and J ends lost 5 bases and 2 bases respectively, with 12 bases between them. There are 15 residues in the CDR3.

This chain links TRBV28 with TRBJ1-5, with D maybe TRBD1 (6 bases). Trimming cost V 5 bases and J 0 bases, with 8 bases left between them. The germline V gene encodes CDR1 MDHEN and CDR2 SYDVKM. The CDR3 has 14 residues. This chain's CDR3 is CASSRTASNQPQHF. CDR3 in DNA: TGTGCCAGCAGTCGGACAGCTAGCAATCAGCCCCAGCATTTT.

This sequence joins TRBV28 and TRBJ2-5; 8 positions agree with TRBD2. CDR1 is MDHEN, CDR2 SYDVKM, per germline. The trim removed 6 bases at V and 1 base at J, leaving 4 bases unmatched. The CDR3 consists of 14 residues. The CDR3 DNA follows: TGTGCCAGCAGCGGCGGGGGGCCCCAAGAGACCCAGTACTTC. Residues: CASSGGGPQETQYF.

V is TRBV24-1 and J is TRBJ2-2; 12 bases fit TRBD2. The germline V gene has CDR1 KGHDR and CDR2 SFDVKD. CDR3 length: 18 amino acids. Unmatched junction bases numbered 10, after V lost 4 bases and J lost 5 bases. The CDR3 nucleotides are TGTGCCACCAGTGACCCTAGACTAGCGGGAGTCGGTACCGGGGAGCTGTTTTTT. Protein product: CATSDPRLAGVGTGELFF.

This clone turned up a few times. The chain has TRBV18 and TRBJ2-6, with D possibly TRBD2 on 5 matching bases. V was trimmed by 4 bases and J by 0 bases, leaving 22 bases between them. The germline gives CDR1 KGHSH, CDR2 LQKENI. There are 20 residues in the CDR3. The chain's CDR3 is CASSQIRPPDSPSGANVLTF. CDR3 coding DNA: TGTGCCAGCTCACAGATAAGGCCGCCGGACTCACCCTCTGGGGCCAACGTCCTGACTTTC.

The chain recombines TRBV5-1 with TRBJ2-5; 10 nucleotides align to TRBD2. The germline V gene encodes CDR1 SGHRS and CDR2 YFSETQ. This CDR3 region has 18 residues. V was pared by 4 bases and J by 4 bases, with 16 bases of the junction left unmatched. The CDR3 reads CASSPGTNSGGNRETQYF. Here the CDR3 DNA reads TGCGCCAGCAGCCCGGGAACCAATAGCGGGGGGAATAGAGAGACCCAGTACTTC. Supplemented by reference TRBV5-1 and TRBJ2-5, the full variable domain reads KAGVTQTPRYLIKTRGQQVTLSCSPISGHRSVSWYQQTPGQGLQFLFEYFSETQRNKGNFPGRFSGRQFSNSRSEMNVSTLELGDSALYLCASSPGTNSGGNRETQYFGPGTRLLVL.

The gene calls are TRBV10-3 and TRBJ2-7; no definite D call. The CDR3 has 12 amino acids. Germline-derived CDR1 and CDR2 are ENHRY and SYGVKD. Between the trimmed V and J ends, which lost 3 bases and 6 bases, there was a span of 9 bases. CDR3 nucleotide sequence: TGTGCCATCAGTGATAGTTCAACCGAGCAGTACTTC. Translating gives CAISDSSTEQYF.

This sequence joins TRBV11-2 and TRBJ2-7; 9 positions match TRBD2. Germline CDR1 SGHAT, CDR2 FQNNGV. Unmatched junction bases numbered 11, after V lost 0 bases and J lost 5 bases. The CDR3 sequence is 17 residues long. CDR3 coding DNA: TGTGCCAGCAGCTTAGATTTGTTCGGCGGGGGGGCCCACGAGCAGTACTTC. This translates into CASSLDLFGGGAHEQYF.

CDR3 in DNA: TGTGCCAGCAGTCTACGGACAGGGAGTGAAAAACTGTTTTTT. Amino acids: CASSLRTGSEKLFF. V and J are TRBV6-5 and TRBJ1-4; TRBD1 aligns across 8 bases. This CDR3 contains 14 residues. V lost 5 bases to trimming and J lost 7 bases; unmatched junction nucleotides: 6. Germline CDR1 and CDR2: MNHEY and SVGAGI.

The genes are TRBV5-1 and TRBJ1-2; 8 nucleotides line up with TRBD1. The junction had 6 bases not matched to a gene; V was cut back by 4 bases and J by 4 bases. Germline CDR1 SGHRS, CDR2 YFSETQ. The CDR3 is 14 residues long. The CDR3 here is CASSQDRELYGYTF. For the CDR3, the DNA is TGCGCCAGCAGCCAGGACAGGGAGCTCTATGGCTACACCTTC.